The clone carrying this TCR beta chain has just a few counts. It was with a sample-barcoded 5' primer and a J-beta primer mix that a second PCR of about 7 to 12 cycles was run. Via MiXCR, TCRdb re-called the 5' RACE reads, giving one row per CDR3 protein. The sample records about 810,000 distinct CDR3 sequences, 30% to 45% being singletons. This entry is derived from a study of blood T cells in healthy people across ages. CDR1 DFQATT and CDR2 SNEGSKA come from the germline V gene (reference sequence). Trimming took 7 bases from V and 8 from J, leaving 14 bases between them. The CDR3 contains 11 residues.

What was sequenced was blood. This chain uses TRBV20-1 with TRBJ1-2; D gene ambiguous. This TCR came from a man aged 18 to 30 in good health. The CDR3, as DNA: TGCAGTGGGGGTCAGGAAGTCGGCTACACCTTC. Encoded protein: CSGGQEVGYTF.